The entry below gives a single TCR beta chain sequence along with its context. Its antigen is unknown. There are no base qualities to consult, and no much larger clone falls within one base. This record belongs to a study of T cell repertoires in cytomegalovirus infection (dated by TCRdb to the late 2010s). Regarding the study in general: Alongside well-studied HLA-B-restricted epitopes, the peptide stimulations were aimed at recently identified HLA-C-restricted CMV epitopes, whose presentation resists viral immunomodulation. Donor HLA type was relevant to the analysis, because carriage of CMV infection together with the matching HLA type was indicated by public TCR beta signatures.

The treatment or condition label here, explained by the study, means: in vitro stimulation with specific CMV peptide epitopes to enrich CMV-specific T cells. The CDR3 runs 12 residues from the cysteine to the phenylalanine. CDR3 DNA only is kept here, 36 bases in frame from base 1. Cut back by 6 bases and 11 bases, the V and J ends lie 15 bases apart. The germline V gene (reference sequence) gives CDR1 as MNHEY and CDR2 as SMNVEV. Points the paper makes about the study in general: Cumulative frequency of public TCR beta family members discriminated carriers of CMV infection plus the relevant HLA type in this cohort and an independent approximately 350-donor cohort. In the ex vivo response, HLA-C-restricted CMV-specific TCR beta clonotypes were dominant, and in two of eight donors the single most frequent clonotype came from this HLA-C-restricted group.

Sequenced using an Illumina HiSeq 1500. The public reads were reanalyzed by TCRdb: fastp trimming at Q25, MiXCR alignment, in-frame beta chains only. For every CDR3 protein sequence, its rows merge into one entry that carries the most common genes and DNA. Here the sample has tens of thousands of distinct CDR3 sequences; about 24% occur a single time. The ten biggest clones cover 50% of the sample. Here the sequenced sample was CD8+ T cells from cultured PBMCs, taken from culture after CMV antigen stimulation. The chain uses TRBV27 and TRBJ2-3, with the D assignment possibly TRBD1 or TRBD2, given 7 matching bases for each. This receptor was identified in a human donor in good health (CMV status not recorded). Some clones in this sample may be carry-over from other donors' samples. The CDR3 protein: CASSLGGTEQYF. The nucleotide sequence reads TGTGCCAGCAGCTTGGGGGGGACAGAGCAGTATTTT.